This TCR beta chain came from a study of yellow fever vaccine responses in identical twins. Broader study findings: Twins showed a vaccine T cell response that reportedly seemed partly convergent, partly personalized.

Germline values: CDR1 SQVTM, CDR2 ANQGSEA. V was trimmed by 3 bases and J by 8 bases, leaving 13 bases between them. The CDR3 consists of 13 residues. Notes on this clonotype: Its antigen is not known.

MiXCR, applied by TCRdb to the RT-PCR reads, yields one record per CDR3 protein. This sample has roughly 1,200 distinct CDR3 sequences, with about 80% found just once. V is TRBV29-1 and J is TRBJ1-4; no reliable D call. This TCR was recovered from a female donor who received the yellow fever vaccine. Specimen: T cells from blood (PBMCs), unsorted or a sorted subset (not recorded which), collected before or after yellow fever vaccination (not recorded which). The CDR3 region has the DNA TGCAGCGTTGAGTCGGGAGGGAGGGAAAAACTGTTTTTT. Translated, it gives CSVESGGREKLFF.